This T cell receptor (beta chain) was identified in a study of OX40 agonist ivuxolimab in advanced cancers. General study points: Mean expanded clone counts were higher in CD8+ than CD4+ T cells. Within 6 weeks, CD4+ and CD8+ blood T cells expanded clonally at 0.1 to 3.0 mg/kg.

This table comes from immunoSEQ multiplex PCR, and its TCRdb copy is limited to in-frame clones, with some not included. The sample comprises about 100,000 clones, around 93% of which are singletons, and 0.66% rests with the top ten. The CDR3 has 16 residues. Germline values: CDR1 SGHTA, CDR2 FQGNSA. V was clipped by 4 bases and J by 12 bases; unmatched bases: 10. Comments on this clone: What it binds is not known.

This TCR was recovered from an adult with an advanced solid tumor such as melanoma, head and neck, liver or kidney cancer. The V and J genes are TRBV7-2 and TRBJ2-1; TRBD2 agrees at 15 bases. Sample: CD4+ or CD8+ T cells sorted from blood, taken in a trial of the OX40 agonist ivuxolimab. The CDR3 region has the DNA TGTGCCAGCAGCTCAACCGGGACTAGCGGGGGGATAGGGCAGTTCTTC. Translating gives CASSSTGTSGGIGQFF.